This TCR beta chain was captured by sequencing in a study of regulatory T cells in long-lasting Graves disease. The overall study: New Graves' disease cases had less than 3 months of antithyroid drugs. General study findings and limits: Persistent disease samples used TRBV28, TRBJ1-2 and TRBJ2-5 preferentially. Public clonotype sharing was higher in persistent than newly diagnosed patients.

Regarding this clonotype: What it binds is unknown.

Arm-PCR of CDR3 regions with iRepertoire HTBI primers generated TCR beta libraries. Using its own MiXCR run on the multiplex PCR reads, TCRdb lists one record per CDR3 protein. The data show roughly 560,000 distinct CDR3 sequences, with roughly 16% seen just once and around 25% held by the top ten. Time point specified: newly diagnosed GD, antithyroid drugs for less than 3 months. PBMC RNA served as the TCR library source. The germline V gene encodes CDR1 SGHNT and CDR2 YENEEA. The CDR3 totals 19 residues. V was trimmed by 5 bases and J by 0 bases, leaving 24 bases between them. This same sample was also part of a study on T cells in Graves' hyperthyroidism and ophthalmopathy. Turning to that study: HTBI primers drove first-round RT-PCR of the TCR CDR3.

Sequencing used peripheral blood mononuclear cells (PBMCs), obtained at new diagnosis, from a patient treated with antithyroid drugs. The TCR comes from a woman aged 35 to 59 with Graves disease. The V call is TRBV11-3, the J call TRBJ2-3; D remains unclear. Here the CDR3 DNA reads TGTGCCAGCAGCCTGATTCCCGTACACCAAACCTATAGCACAGATACGCAGTATTTT. Protein sequence: CASSLIPVHQTYSTDTQYF.